Here is one T cell receptor beta chain with its context. TCRdb's table, derived via immunoSEQ multiplex PCR, lists solely in-frame clones and lacks some. The sample includes fewer than 3,500 clones, about 95% of them seen just once. The data derive from a study of brain metastases from non-small cell lung cancer. The CDR3 covers 14 residues. The V end was cut by 7 bases, the J end by 6 bases, with 18 bases between. CDR1 ENHRY and CDR2 SYGVKD come from the germline V gene. V usage is TRBV10-3 and J usage is TRBJ1-2; no firm D call. The specimen was tumor-adjacent normal tissue. This sequence originates from a donor at least 40 years old with non-small cell lung cancer. CDR3 protein: CAITVDGRRHGYTF. The CDR3 coding sequence is TGTGCCATCACCGTGGACGGGAGGAGGCATGGCTACACCTTC.